This T cell receptor (beta chain) was sequenced for a study of Tregs in tolerant kidney transplant recipients. As to this clone: What it binds is unknown.

Produced via immunoSEQ multiplex PCR; TCRdb's table is partial and in-frame only. The profile shows tens of thousands of clones, approximately 94% of them singletons. Related graft donors supplied nonmyeloablative bone marrow transplants, and mixed chimerism was transient. CD4+CD25+CD127- Tregs, CD4+CD25- non-Tregs, CD4 and CD8 cells were sorted. The germline V gene encodes CDR1 LNHDA and CDR2 SQIVND (reference sequence). CDR3 length: 12 amino acids. Deletions cut 9 bases from V and 6 bases from J, with 15 bases between. Overall study findings and caveats: Activated donor B cell expansion appeared to reveal the most relevant donor-specific TCRbeta repertoire. Some patients' samples used different primers over time, so nucleotide sequences weren't comparable. Antigen-driven expansion was suggested because donor-specific Tregs expanded more than all Tregs in tolerant patients.

The sequence derives from a human patient who received a combined kidney and bone marrow transplant. The T cells may partly be graft donor cells. The specimen was CD4+ T cells from blood (PBMCs), collected 12 months after the transplant. The chain recombines TRBV19 with TRBJ2-7; D is possibly TRBD1 (6 bases). The DNA of the CDR3 is TGTGCCAGCCGAAACAGGGTCAGCGAGCAGTACTTC. It specifies CASRNRVSEQYF. Together with reference TRBV19 and TRBJ2-7, the CDR3 gives the full variable domain: DGGITQSPKYLFRKEGQNVTLSCEQNLNHDAMYWYRQDPGQGLRLIYYSQIVNDFQKGDIAEGYSVSREKKESFPLTVTSAQKNPTAFYLCASRNRVSEQYFGPGTRLTVT.